This note documents a single T cell receptor (beta chain) sequence. This CDR3 is built from 16 residues. With 4 bases removed from V and 0 bases from J, the gap between germline ends came to 14 bases. Germline-derived CDR1 and CDR2 are SGHRS and YFSETQ. The sample belongs to a study of control samples from healthy donors and cancer patients. Assay: immunoSEQ multiplex PCR; the TCRdb copy retains only in-frame clones and omits some. The table has about 170,000 clones, about nine tenths seen once. The chain is built from TRBV5-1 and TRBJ2-1; D is perhaps TRBD1 (6 bases). This clonotype originated in a woman in her 30s in good health. Sequencing was done on a sample of blood. The CDR3: CASSMGHSSSYNEQFF. For the CDR3, the DNA is TGCGCCAGCAGCATGGGACACTCCAGCTCCTACAATGAGCAGTTCTTC.